This T cell receptor (beta chain) is from a study of T cell changes during pregnancy in multiple sclerosis. The CDR3 length is 15 residues. Germline V gene sequence: CDR1 MNHNY, CDR2 SVGAGI (reference sequence). J was trimmed by 7 bases and V by 2 bases; bases with no gene match: 6. Only in-frame clones appear in the TCRdb table, and some are missing; sequencing was by immunoSEQ multiplex PCR. This sample has about 75,000 clones, with 85% to 95% found just once. The clonotype comes from a female donor with multiple sclerosis, enrolled in a pregnancy study. The input for sequencing was CD4+ T cells from peripheral blood mononuclear cells, taken after pregnancy. The rearrangement uses TRBV6-6 and TRBJ2-1; 9 nucleotides align to TRBD2. The CDR3 DNA is TGTGCCAGCAGTTACGCACGCGGGAGGGTTAATGAGCAGTTCTTC. Encoded protein: CASSYARGRVNEQFF.